This is a list of T cell receptor beta chains from one sample in a study of Ad26.COV2.S vaccination and SARS-CoV-2 variants. Profiling relied on immunoSEQ multiplex PCR, and the TCRdb table lists in-frame clones only, not all of them. The sample shows about 350,000 clones, 92% of them seen only once. The sequencing here drew on peripheral blood, taken after recovery from COVID-19. The receptors originated from a human donor who had recovered from COVID-19. The CDR3 runs from the conserved cysteine through the conserved F or W. A D gene is named only where the DNA matches it firmly. The size field is filled for only some rows; it gives once, few, many or a size class.

D,V,J,size,CDR3,DNA
TRBD2,TRBV4-1,TRBJ2-2,-,CASSPWPSGANTGELFF,TGCGCCAGCAGCCCTTGGCCTAGCGGGGCGAACACCGGGGAGCTGTTTTTT
-,TRBV7-6,TRBJ1-2,-,CASSADVDSYYGYTF,TGTGCCAGCAGCGCAGACGTTGACAGTTACTATGGCTACACCTTC
TRBD2,TRBV7-2,TRBJ2-7,-,CASSYGLAGGEQYF,TGTGCCAGCAGCTACGGACTAGCGGGGGGCGAGCAGTACTTC
TRBD1,TRBV27,TRBJ2-7,-,CASSHRGRTDEQYF,TGTGCCAGCAGTCACAGGGGGCGTACAGACGAGCAGTACTTC
TRBD1,TRBV7-9,TRBJ2-7,-,CASSLTGANYEQYF,TGTGCCAGCAGCTTAACAGGGGCTAACTACGAGCAGTACTTC
-,TRBV7-3,TRBJ1-1,-,CASSLSSGNTEAFF,TGTGCCAGCAGCTTATCATCTGGGAACACTGAAGCTTTCTTT
TRBD1,TRBV9,TRBJ1-2,-,CASSGGQNPFDYGYTF,TGTGCCAGCAGCGGGGGACAGAACCCTTTCGACTATGGCTACACCTTC
-,TRBV6-6,TRBJ1-3,few,CASSLGPNPPLSGNTIYF,TGTGCCAGCAGTCTGGGACCGAACCCACCACTATCTGGAAACACCATATATTTT
-,TRBV6-5,TRBJ2-2,-,CASSPVGELFF,TGTGCCAGCAGCCCGGTGGGGGAGCTGTTTTTT
-,TRBV7-2,TRBJ2-3,-,CASRPRRGLTDTQYF,TGTGCCAGCAGGCCACGGCGGGGGCTCACAGATACGCAGTATTTT
-,TRBV10-3,TRBJ2-6,-,CAISESIGANVLTF,TGTGCCATCAGTGAGAGTATAGGCGCCAACGTCCTGACTTTC
TRBD1,TRBV2,TRBJ1-1,-,CASSEETGTEAFF,TGTGCCAGCAGTGAGGAGACAGGGACTGAAGCTTTCTTT
-,TRBV29-1,TRBJ2-5,-,CSVERGETQYF,TGCAGCGTTGAAAGGGGAGAGACCCAGTACTTC
-,TRBV4-2,TRBJ1-5,-,CASSQDLGTTTTYQPQHF,TGTGCCAGCAGCCAAGATCTTGGGACAACCACAACCTATCAGCCCCAGCATTTT
-,TRBV12-5,TRBJ2-1,-,CASGWGGHHLYNEQFF,TGTGCTAGTGGTTGGGGGGGGCATCATCTTTACAATGAGCAGTTCTTC
TRBD1,TRBV7-2,TRBJ2-7,-,CASTRQGLLHEQYF,TGTGCCAGCACCCGACAGGGGCTTCTCCACGAGCAGTACTTC
TRBD1,TRBV15,TRBJ2-3,-,CATSRDSPGQGRDGTDTQYF,TGTGCCACCAGCAGAGATTCGCCCGGACAGGGTAGGGATGGCACAGATACGCAGTATTTT
-,TRBV19,TRBJ2-1,-,CASTTGTPSYNEQFF,TGTGCCAGTACCACAGGGACCCCCTCCTACAATGAGCAGTTCTTC
TRBD1,TRBV7-8,TRBJ2-5,-,CASSEPGGTGVETQYF,TGTGCCAGCAGCGAACCGGGAGGGACAGGGGTAGAGACCCAGTACTTC
-,TRBV29-1,TRBJ1-1,once,CSVRRAGMNTEAFF,TGCAGCGTTCGCAGGGCAGGCATGAACACTGAAGCTTTCTTT
TRBD2,TRBV24-1,TRBJ2-5,-,CATGEGETQYF,TGTGCCACTGGGGAGGGCGAGACCCAGTACTTC
-,TRBV14,TRBJ1-2,-,CASSPFEDGDGYGYTF,TGTGCCAGCAGCCCATTTGAGGATGGGGACGGCTATGGCTACACCTTC
TRBD1,TRBV6-6,TRBJ1-2,-,CASSYSRDRDYGYTF,TGTGCCAGCAGTTACTCGCGGGACAGGGACTATGGCTACACCTTC